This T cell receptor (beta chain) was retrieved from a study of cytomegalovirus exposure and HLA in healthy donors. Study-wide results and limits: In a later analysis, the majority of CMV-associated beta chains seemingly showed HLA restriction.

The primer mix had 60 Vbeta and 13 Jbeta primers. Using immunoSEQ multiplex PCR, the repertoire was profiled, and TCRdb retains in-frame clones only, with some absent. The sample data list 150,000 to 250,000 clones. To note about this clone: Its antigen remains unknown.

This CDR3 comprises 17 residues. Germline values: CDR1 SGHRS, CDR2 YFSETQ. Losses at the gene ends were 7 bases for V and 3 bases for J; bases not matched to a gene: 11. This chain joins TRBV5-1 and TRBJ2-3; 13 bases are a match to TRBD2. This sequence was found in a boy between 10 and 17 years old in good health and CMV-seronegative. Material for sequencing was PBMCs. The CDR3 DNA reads TGCGCCAGCTTACCGGGACTAGCGGGGTGGAAGACAGATACGCAGTATTTT. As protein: CASLPGLAGWKTDTQYF. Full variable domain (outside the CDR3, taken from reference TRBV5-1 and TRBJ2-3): KAGVTQTPRYLIKTRGQQVTLSCSPISGHRSVSWYQQTPGQGLQFLFEYFSETQRNKGNFPGRFSGRQFSNSRSEMNVSTLELGDSALYLCASLPGLAGWKTDTQYFGPGTRLTVL.